One sample yielded the 21 T cell receptor beta chains listed below, sequenced in a study of T cell changes during pregnancy in multiple sclerosis. Using immunoSEQ multiplex PCR, the repertoire was profiled, and TCRdb retains in-frame clones only, with some absent. The sample has 45,000 to 50,000 clones, around 92% seen once; the top ten hold approximately 2%. The sequenced sample was peripheral blood, obtained in the third trimester of pregnancy. The receptor set was obtained from a female donor with multiple sclerosis, enrolled in a pregnancy study.

This clone was observed a few times. The chain joins TRBV6-6 to TRBJ1-2; 9 bases fit TRBD1. This CDR3 is built from 12 residues. Germline CDR1 MNHNY, CDR2 SVGAGI (reference sequence). Unmatched junction bases numbered 4, after V lost 7 bases and J lost 7 bases. CDR3 in DNA: TGTGCCAGCACGGACAGGGGTCGTGGCTACACCTTC. Its translation is CASTDRGRGYTF.

This chain uses TRBV6-1 with TRBJ2-1; tentative D call: TRBD2 (5 bases). Trimming stripped 6 bases from V and 3 bases from J, with 9 bases between. This CDR3 has 13 amino acids. The germline gives CDR1 MNHNS, CDR2 SASEGT. The CDR3 DNA is TGTGCCAGCAGGAGGGCTGACTACAATGAGCAGTTCTTC. It specifies CASRRADYNEQFF.

The chain joins TRBV13 to TRBJ2-1; TRBD1 matches 9 bases. This CDR3 is built from 15 residues. CDR1 and CDR2 (germline): PRHDT, FYEKMQ (reference sequence). The trim removed 1 base at V and 7 bases at J, leaving 5 bases unmatched. CDR3 amino acids: CASSLVGGQGNEQFF. In nucleotides, the CDR3 is TGTGCCAGCAGCTTAGTCGGCGGACAGGGGAATGAGCAGTTCTTC.

In DNA form, the CDR3 reads TGCGCCAGCAGCGTGGGACAGGCCAATGAGCAGTTCTTC. Protein sequence: CASSVGQANEQFF. The chain joins TRBV5-1 to TRBJ2-1, with 8 bases identical to TRBD1. The germline gives CDR1 SGHRS, CDR2 YFSETQ. This CDR3 contains 13 residues. Trimming at V came to 4 bases and at J to 6 bases, leaving 3 bases not matched to a gene.

The J gene is TRBJ2-7, the V gene TRBV5-4; TRBD2 agrees at 10 bases. With V trimmed by 4 bases and J by 2 bases, 6 bases remained unmatched. Germline V gives CDR1 SGHNT, CDR2 YYREEE (reference sequence). The CDR3 runs 15 residues. CDR3 residues: CASSLGLAPTYEQYF. In DNA form, the CDR3 reads TGTGCCAGCAGCCTGGGACTAGCGCCTACCTACGAGCAGTACTTC.

This sequence joins TRBV7-8 and TRBJ1-2; 11 positions match TRBD1. Germline V CDR1 and CDR2: SGHVS, FQNEAQ. The CDR3 is 15 amino acids. V shed 0 bases and J 6 bases; nucleotides not matched to a gene: 3. Written as DNA, the CDR3 is TGTGCCAGCAGCTTAGCGGGACAGGGGGACAATGGCTACACCTTC. It translates to CASSLAGQGDNGYTF.

The chain uses TRBV11-1 and TRBJ2-5; possible D gene TRBD1, 5 bases. There are 12 residues in the CDR3. Germline CDR1 is SGHAT and CDR2 is FQDESV (reference sequence). The V end lost 4 bases, the J end lost 5 bases, and 8 bases lay between the germline ends. In nucleotides, the CDR3 is TGTGCCAGCAGCTCCTCAGGGGAGACCCAGTACTTC. Its protein product is CASSSSGETQYF.

The rearrangement joins TRBV11-3 to TRBJ1-2; TRBD1 aligns across 9 bases. Germline loops: CDR1 SGHNT, CDR2 YENEEA. J was trimmed by 1 base and V by 3 bases; bases with no gene match: 6. This CDR3 has 16 residues. CDR3 protein: CASSLGTGYGNYGYTF. DNA for the CDR3: TGTGCCAGCAGCTTGGGGACAGGGTATGGTAACTATGGCTACACCTTC.

The rearrangement uses TRBV6-5 and TRBJ2-7, with D possibly TRBD2 on 6 matching bases. The CDR3 is 14 residues long. Germline CDR1 MNHEY, CDR2 SVGAGI. Trimming stripped 6 bases from V and 7 bases from J, with 19 bases between. This chain's CDR3 is CASRQRLDLGEQYF. The CDR3 DNA reads TGTGCCAGCAGACAACGACTAGATCTCGGGGAGCAGTACTTC.

This clone was recorded only once. This rearrangement joins TRBV5-1 to TRBJ2-3; D is possibly TRBD2 (6 bases). CDR1 and CDR2 (germline): SGHRS, YFSETQ. Trimming stripped 4 bases from V and 0 bases from J, with 12 bases between. This CDR3 contains 15 residues. This CDR3 is CASSGGWDSTDTQYF. The CDR3 DNA follows: TGCGCCAGCAGCGGAGGGTGGGATAGCACAGATACGCAGTATTTT.

The V gene is TRBV30, the J gene TRBJ1-1; TRBD1 agrees at 8 bases. V trimming: 0 bases; J trimming: 2 bases; junction bases outside the gene matches: 8. Germline V gene sequence: CDR1 GTSNPN, CDR2 SVGIG (reference sequence). The CDR3 is made up of 16 amino acids. As DNA, the CDR3 is TGTGCCTGGAGTGTATCCGGGACAGGTAAAAACACTGAAGCTTTCTTT. The encoded protein is CAWSVSGTGKNTEAFF.

The V gene is TRBV11-3, the J gene TRBJ2-7; the D gene is possibly TRBD2 (5 bases). Germline V gene data show CDR1 as SGHNT and CDR2 as YENEEA. The CDR3 extends over 12 amino acids. The germline V and J ends were trimmed by 2 bases and 5 bases, with 7 bases remaining between them. This chain's CDR3 is CASSLTSNEQYF. Here the CDR3 DNA reads TGTGCCAGCAGCTTAACTAGTAACGAGCAGTACTTC.

This clone was found once. The chain combines TRBV19 with TRBJ1-3; a possible D gene is TRBD1 (5 bases). CDR1 is LNHDA and CDR2 is SQIVND in the germline V gene (reference sequence). This CDR3 region has 16 residues. V was pared by 5 bases and J by 1 base, with 15 bases between. CDR3 loop: CASSSTGGGSGNTIYF. CDR3 bases: TGTGCCAGTAGTTCAACAGGTGGCGGATCTGGAAACACCATATATTTT.

This chain connects TRBV4-2 to TRBJ2-3, with 7 bases aligning to TRBD2. Germline CDR1 is LGHNA and CDR2 is YNFKEQ. CDR3 length: 15 residues. With 1 base clipped from V and 5 bases from J, the junction kept 6 bases outside the gene matches. The CDR3: CASSQALAEVDTQYF. The CDR3 coding sequence is TGTGCCAGCAGCCAAGCCCTAGCGGAGGTAGATACGCAGTATTTT.

The chain is built from TRBV27 and TRBJ2-1; TRBD2 matches 15 bases. Per germline, CDR1 MNHEY and CDR2 SMNVEV (reference sequence). There are 20 residues in the CDR3. V was clipped by 1 base and J by 8 bases; unmatched bases: 15. CDR3 DNA: TGTGCCAGCAGTTTATTTACGCCCGGACTAGCGGGAGGGCCTATTTATGAGCAGTTCTTC. Residues: CASSLFTPGLAGGPIYEQFF.

The chain combines TRBV13 with TRBJ2-3; tentative D call: TRBD1 (6 bases). The germline V gene encodes CDR1 PRHDT and CDR2 FYEKMQ (reference sequence). The CDR3 runs 13 residues. V was trimmed by 6 bases and J by 3 bases, leaving 10 bases between them. The CDR3 region has the DNA TGTGCCAGCAGGAGGACAGTAACAGATACGCAGTATTTT. This gives the protein CASRRTVTDTQYF. The full variable domain, in which reference TRBV13 and TRBJ2-3 provide the parts outside the CDR3, is AAGVIQSPRHLIKEKRETATLKCYPIPRHDTVYWYQQGPGQDPQFLISFYEKMQSDKGSIPDRFSAQQFSDYHSELNMSSLELGDSALYFCASRRTVTDTQYFGPGTRLTVL.

The V and J genes are TRBV10-3 and TRBJ1-3; D possibly corresponds to TRBD1 (5 bases). The length of the CDR3 is 14 residues. Trimming left V 3 bases short and J 2 bases short, with 8 bases between. Germline V gene lookup returns CDR1 ENHRY and CDR2 SYGVKD. This chain's CDR3 is CAISDQGTGNTIYF. The DNA for the CDR3 is TGTGCCATCAGTGACCAGGGAACTGGAAACACCATATATTTT.

This chain uses TRBV7-2 with TRBJ1-2, with 10 bases that match TRBD1. Per the germline V gene, CDR1 is SGHTA and CDR2 is FQGNSA. With V trimmed by 5 bases and J by 8 bases, 5 bases remained unmatched. The CDR3 covers 13 residues. Written as DNA, the CDR3 is TGTGCCAGCAGCCTCGACAGGGGGCAGGGCTACACCTTC. Protein sequence: CASSLDRGQGYTF.

J is TRBJ1-4 and V is TRBV4-2; 7 bases agree with TRBD1. There are 17 residues in the CDR3. Germline loops: CDR1 LGHNA, CDR2 YNFKEQ. V trimming: 4 bases; J trimming: 4 bases; junction bases outside the gene matches: 12. CDR3 amino acids: CASSPRSRDSLNEKLFF. For the CDR3, the DNA is TGTGCCAGCAGCCCCCGAAGCCGGGACAGCCTTAATGAAAAACTGTTTTTT.

This rearrangement joins TRBV7-9 to TRBJ1-4; D not resolved. The germline CDR1 and CDR2 sequences are SEHNR and FQNEAQ (reference sequence). The CDR3 length is 13 residues. Trimming cost V 7 bases and J 4 bases, with 10 bases left between them. CDR3 residues: CASKDTNNEKLFF. CDR3 sequence (DNA): TGTGCCAGCAAAGACACAAATAATGAAAAACTGTTTTTT.

The chain has TRBV6-6 and TRBJ2-7; 13 bases match TRBD2. The germline gives CDR1 MNHNY, CDR2 SVGAGI (reference sequence). V dropped 4 bases and J dropped 0; count of bases not matched to a gene: 3. There are 16 residues in the CDR3. CDR3 loop: CASSWTSGSNSYEQYF. CDR3 bases: TGTGCCAGCAGTTGGACTAGCGGGAGTAACTCCTACGAGCAGTACTTC.